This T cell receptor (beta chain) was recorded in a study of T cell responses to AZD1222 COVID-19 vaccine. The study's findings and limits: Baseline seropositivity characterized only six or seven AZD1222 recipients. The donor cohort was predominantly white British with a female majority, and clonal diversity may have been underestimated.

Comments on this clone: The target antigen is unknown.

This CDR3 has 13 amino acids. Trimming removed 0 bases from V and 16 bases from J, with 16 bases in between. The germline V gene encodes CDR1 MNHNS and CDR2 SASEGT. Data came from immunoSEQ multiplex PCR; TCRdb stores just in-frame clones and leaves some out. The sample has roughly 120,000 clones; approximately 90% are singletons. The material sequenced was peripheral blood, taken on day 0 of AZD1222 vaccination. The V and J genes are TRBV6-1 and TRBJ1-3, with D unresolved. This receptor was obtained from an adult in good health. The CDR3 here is CASSEAVSARTYF. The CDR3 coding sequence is TGTGCCAGCAGTGAAGCGGTTTCAGCCAGGACCTATTTT.